This T cell receptor beta chain appears in the sequencing data of a study of blood T cell repertoires in COVID-19. Assay used: immunoSEQ multiplex PCR; TCRdb lists only in-frame clones, some missing. The sample has about 200,000 clones; roughly 80% are singletons. CDR1 and CDR2 (germline): MNHEY, SVGAGI. Trimming cost V 8 bases and J 6 bases; bases outside gene matches: 14. This CDR3 comprises 15 residues. The sequence derives from a man between 45 and 60 years old who had recovered from COVID-19. The chain employs TRBV6-5 and TRBJ2-7; 9 positions match TRBD2. The sample taken for sequencing was peripheral blood. The CDR3 here is CASSRWTSDSREQYF. The CDR3 nucleotides are TGTGCCAGCTCTCGATGGACTAGCGACAGTCGCGAGCAGTACTTC.